The text below deals with one T cell receptor (beta chain). The target antigen is unknown. The data are from a study of shared clonotypes between healthy human individuals. When replicate PCRs were run on sorted subsets, they used about 220 ng DNA, roughly 30,000 T cell genomes. Data came from immunoSEQ multiplex PCR; TCRdb stores just in-frame clones and leaves some out. The table shows around 1.9 million clones, with 90% to 95% occurring only once. Study-level points and caveats: Larger estimated richness was generally seen in naive subsets than in memory subsets.

Positively selected for CCR7, the CD45RO-negative cells used as naive CD8 cells excluded terminally differentiated effector memory CD45RA+ cells. The CDR3 is 16 amino acids. V shed 1 base and J 5 bases; nucleotides not matched to a gene: 6. The germline CDR1 and CDR2 sequences are SEHNR and FQNEAQ (reference sequence). Sequencing input: naive CD8+ T cells from PBMCs. The genes are TRBV7-9 and TRBJ2-7; 12 bases are shared with TRBD2. The clonotype was recovered from a man younger than 35 in good health. Some clones in this sample may be carry-over from other donors' samples. CDR3 bases: TGTGCCAGCAGCTTAGGAACGGGACTAGCGGGCAACGAGCAGTACTTC. Translation gives CASSLGTGLAGNEQYF.